This TCR beta chain stems from a study of T cell repertoires in cytomegalovirus infection. This clonotype came up many times. Its cognate antigen is unknown. Findings and caveats of the study: Cumulative public TCR beta family frequency identified CMV carriers with the relevant HLA. HLA-C-restricted CMV-specific TCR beta clonotypes prevailed in the ex vivo response.

The CDR3 extends over 19 amino acids. Germline V CDR1 and CDR2: SGHTA, FQGNSA. Trimming removed 2 bases at V and 3 bases at J, with 25 bases between. TCRdb processed the reads anew with MiXCR; each CDR3 protein has one entry. The repertoire holds about 250,000 distinct CDR3 sequences, with about 7% as singletons. Source material: PBMCs. The TCR originated in a human donor in good health (CMV status not recorded). Some clones in this sample may be carry-over from other donors' samples. This sequence joins TRBV7-2 and TRBJ1-2; tentatively, D is TRBD1 (6 bases). The CDR3 DNA is TGTGCCAGCAGCTTATTATTATCCCCGTTGAGAGGGGGGTACTATGGCTACACCTTC. It translates to CASSLLLSPLRGGYYGYTF.